Following are 32 T cell receptor beta chains from one sample sequenced in a study of response to subunit inactivated influenza vaccine. Via MiXCR, TCRdb re-called the RT-PCR reads, giving one row per CDR3 protein. The sample contains about 780,000 distinct CDR3 sequences, under 20% of which appear only once. The sequencing used PBMCs from blood, collected roughly 5 days after vaccination. These receptors were taken from a man in his fifties who received an inactivated influenza vaccine.

Only a few counts were recorded for this clonotype. The chain employs TRBV7-9 and TRBJ1-2; no definite D call. Per the germline V gene, CDR1 is SEHNR and CDR2 is FQNEAQ (reference sequence). Trimming shortened V by 2 bases and J by 4 bases, and 11 bases separated the two germline ends. This CDR3 has 14 amino acids. For the CDR3, the DNA is TGTGCCAGCAGCTTATCCCAGTTAGGCTATGGCTACACCTTC. This gives the protein CASSLSQLGYGYTF. Combining the CDR3 with reference TRBV7-9 and TRBJ1-2 gives the whole variable domain DTGVSQNPRHKITKRGQNVTFRCDPISEHNRLYWYRQTLGQGPEFLTYFQNEAQLEKSRLLSDRFSAERPKGSFSTLEIQRTEQGDSAMYLCASSLSQLGYGYTFGSGTRLTVV.

The chain's CDR3 is CASSLGHNTGELFF. CDR3 nucleotides: TGTGCCAGCAGCCTTGGACACAACACCGGGGAGCTGTTTTTT. This chain links TRBV12-3 or TRBV12-4 with TRBJ2-2, with a possible D match to TRBD1 (5 bases). The CDR3 contains 14 residues. Trimming removed 6 bases from V and 2 bases from J, with 10 bases in between.

The chain employs TRBV28 and TRBJ2-5; D is unresolved. The CDR3 totals 12 residues. Per the germline V gene, CDR1 is MDHEN and CDR2 is SYDVKM. Trimming shortened V by 10 bases and J by 4 bases, and 13 bases separated the two germline ends. The CDR3 is CAIHGPLETQYF. The CDR3 DNA is TGTGCCATCCACGGCCCCCTAGAGACCCAGTACTTC.

J is TRBJ2-7 and V is TRBV11-1; D gene uncertain. The V end lost 3 bases, the J end lost 6 bases, and 15 bases lay between the germline ends. CDR1 and CDR2 from the germline V gene are SGHAT and FQDESV (reference sequence). This CDR3 comprises 14 residues. This chain's CDR3 is CASSFNNPPGEQYF. The DNA for the CDR3 is TGTGCCAGCAGCTTTAATAACCCCCCCGGCGAGCAGTACTTC.

This clonotype was observed a few times. The J gene is TRBJ2-1, the V gene TRBV20-1; TRBD2 agrees at 7 bases. Per germline, CDR1 DFQATT and CDR2 SNEGSKA (reference sequence). CDR3 size: 15 residues. J gave up 2 bases and V 1 base, and 5 bases lay outside the gene matches. CDR3 coding DNA: TGCAGTGCTAGAGCATTTGCGGGGGCCTACAATGAGCAGTTCTTC. This codes for CSARAFAGAYNEQFF.

The V call is TRBV20-1, the J call TRBJ1-6; 7 nucleotides match TRBD1. V shed 0 bases and J 9 bases; nucleotides not matched to a gene: 8. From germline, CDR1 is DFQATT and CDR2 SNEGSKA (reference sequence). This CDR3 is built from 15 residues. CDR3 amino acids: CSARDVAGGGSPLHF. The CDR3 DNA follows: TGCAGTGCTAGAGATGTAGCAGGGGGTGGTTCACCCCTCCACTTT.

The chain combines TRBV6-2 or TRBV6-3 with TRBJ2-3, with 10 bases identical to TRBD2. Germline assignment: CDR1 MNHEY and CDR2 SVGEGT. V gave up 7 bases and J gave up 2 bases; unmatched junction bases: 6. The CDR3 contains 15 residues. In DNA form, the CDR3 reads TGTGCCAGCAAAGATACTAGCGGGGCCACAGATACGCAGTATTTT. Protein product: CASKDTSGATDTQYF.

This chain connects TRBV7-9 to TRBJ2-7; 12 nucleotides match TRBD2. This CDR3 contains 15 residues. CDR1 is SEHNR and CDR2 is FQNEAQ in the germline V gene (reference sequence). V lost 4 bases to trimming and J lost 5 bases; unmatched junction nucleotides: 6. CDR3 nucleotide sequence: TGTGCCAGCAGCTCCGGACTAGCGGGGTGGAACGAGCAGTACTTC. It encodes CASSSGLAGWNEQYF. The entire variable domain, with the rest obtained from reference TRBV7-9 and TRBJ2-7, is as follows: DTGVSQNPRHKITKRGQNVTFRCDPISEHNRLYWYRQTLGQGPEFLTYFQNEAQLEKSRLLSDRFSAERPKGSFSTLEIQRTEQGDSAMYLCASSSGLAGWNEQYFGPGTRLTVT.

This clonotype was detected only a few times. This rearrangement joins TRBV20-1 to TRBJ2-3; 10 nucleotides line up with TRBD2. CDR3 size: 19 residues. V lost 7 bases, J lost 2 bases, and 21 bases stayed unmatched. CDR1 is DFQATT, CDR2 SNEGSKA, per germline (reference sequence). The CDR3 spells CSVRGGGIGAGGDTDTQYF. In nucleotides, the CDR3 is TGCAGTGTTCGCGGTGGCGGGATAGGAGCGGGAGGGGACACAGATACGCAGTATTTT.

The chain combines TRBV21-1 with TRBJ2-5. TRBV21-1 is reported as a pseudogene. CDR3 size: 15 residues. The CDR3 bases are TGTGCCAGCAGCAAAGCCAACGGCAACCAAGAGACCCAGTACTTC. Encoded protein: CASSKANGNQETQYF.

The rearrangement links TRBV2 to TRBJ2-7; D may match TRBD1 or TRBD2 (6 bases each). V was cut by 6 bases and J by 4 bases, with 16 bases left in between. This CDR3 is 14 amino acids long. Germline-derived CDR1 and CDR2 are SNHLY and FYNNEI. The CDR3 spells CASRDTGTSYEQYF. DNA for the CDR3: TGTGCCAGCAGGGATACAGGGACTTCTTACGAGCAGTACTTC.

In this sample, this clonotype turned up a few times. The CDR3 DNA is TGTGCCACTGACGGGGAGGCTAGCGGGGGGTTCACAGATACGCAGTATTTT. Residues: CATDGEASGGFTDTQYF. This chain uses TRBV12-3 or TRBV12-4 with TRBJ2-3; the match to TRBD2 covers 11 bases. This CDR3 has 17 amino acids. With V trimmed by 10 bases and J by 2 bases, 14 bases remained unmatched.

This clonotype has just a few counts. V usage is TRBV3-1 and J usage is TRBJ2-5; TRBD2 aligns across 8 bases. The CDR3 loop spans 18 amino acids. Germline V gene lookup returns CDR1 LGHDT and CDR2 YNNKEL (reference sequence). After removal of 3 bases from V and 2 bases from J, the junction contained 14 bases not matched to a gene. The CDR3 protein is CASSHPGLGKGEQETQYF. CDR3 DNA: TGTGCCAGCAGCCACCCGGGACTAGGGAAAGGAGAACAAGAGACCCAGTACTTC.

Ten or more counts support this clonotype. The chain uses TRBV2 and TRBJ2-1; no clear D gene. V was cut by 0 bases and J by 2 bases, with 11 bases left in between. Germline CDR1 and CDR2: SNHLY and FYNNEI. The CDR3 extends over 16 amino acids. The CDR3 here is CASSEALTTTYNEQFF. The CDR3 DNA follows: TGTGCCAGCAGTGAAGCGCTTACCACTACCTACAATGAGCAGTTCTTC.

The V call is TRBV6-1, the J call TRBJ2-2, with TRBD1 matching 9 bases. V lost 1 base and J lost 7; bases outside the gene matches: 13. Germline-derived CDR1 and CDR2 are MNHNS and SASEGT. CDR3 size: 18 residues. CDR3 in DNA: TGTGCCAGCAGTGAAGTTGTGACGGGACAGGGCTTGTTCGGGGAGCTGTTTTTT. Its translation is CASSEVVTGQGLFGELFF.

The rearrangement joins TRBV5-1 to TRBJ2-3, with D possibly TRBD1 on 7 matching bases. Trimming removed 0 bases at V and 4 bases at J, with 15 bases between. The CDR3 extends over 16 amino acids. Germline V gene lookup returns CDR1 SGHRS and CDR2 YFSETQ. The CDR3 bases are TGCGCCAGCAGCTTGGCATCAGGGGGGCGTGCAGATACGCAGTATTTT. This sequence encodes CASSLASGGRADTQYF.

This clonotype was seen a few times. The rearrangement joins TRBV10-3 to TRBJ2-5; 7 positions match TRBD1. CDR1 and CDR2 (germline): ENHRY, SYGVKD. The CDR3 totals 14 residues. V was pared by 8 bases and J by 0 bases, with 6 bases of the junction left unmatched. DNA of the CDR3: TGTGCCATCTCCGGGACAGCGTACCAAGAGACCCAGTACTTC. Translated, it gives CAISGTAYQETQYF.

This clonotype has a handful of counts. The rearrangement joins TRBV9 to TRBJ2-2, with 10 positions matching TRBD2. V lost 0 bases and J lost 10; bases outside the gene matches: 9. The CDR3 totals 16 residues. Germline lookup yields CDR1 SGDLS and CDR2 YYNGEE. Here the CDR3 reads CASSVGTSGSQAELFF. The CDR3 DNA reads as TGTGCCAGCAGCGTAGGGACTAGCGGAAGCCAGGCGGAGCTGTTTTTT.

The chain carries TRBV6-2 or TRBV6-3 and TRBJ2-7, with TRBD1 matching 9 bases. J gave up 2 bases and V 3 bases, and 5 bases lay outside the gene matches. Per germline, CDR1 MNHEY and CDR2 SVGEGT. The CDR3 length is 15 residues. The CDR3 DNA follows: TGTGCCAGCAGTTATCATCGGACAGGGGCCTACGAGCAGTACTTC. This codes for CASSYHRTGAYEQYF.

Regarding this clonotype: The junction does not match germline at one end; this may be a read error. This rearrangement joins TRBV6-1 to TRBJ2-2, with D tentatively TRBD1 or TRBD2 (5 bases each). The germline V gene has CDR1 MNHNS and CDR2 SASEGT. The CDR3 is 16 amino acids. The CDR3 coding sequence is TGTGCCAGCACTCTCAGGGAGAGGATTCTCGCCGGGGAGCTGCTTTTT. As protein: CASTLRERILAGELLF.

This clonotype was recorded a few times. This rearrangement joins TRBV12-3 or TRBV12-4 to TRBJ1-2; D is uncertain. CDR3 length equals 14 residues. The V end was cut by 3 bases, the J end by 4 bases, with 12 bases between. CDR3 nucleotide sequence: TGTGCCAGCAGTTTTGCCAGTAGAAGCTATGGCTACACCTTC. Residues: CASSFASRSYGYTF.

The chain uses TRBV4-3 and TRBJ2-1; weak D call: TRBD2 (5 bases). This CDR3 is 17 amino acids long. V lost 1 base, J lost 0 bases, and 13 bases lay in between. Germline-derived CDR1 and CDR2 are LGHNA and YSLEER. The CDR3 protein is CASSQGEGPSSYNEQFF. The CDR3 DNA reads TGCGCCAGCAGCCAAGGCGAGGGCCCGAGCTCCTACAATGAGCAGTTCTTC.

This clonotype was seen more than once but under ten times. The rearrangement uses TRBV12-3 or TRBV12-4 and TRBJ1-1, with 9 bases fitting TRBD1. The length of the CDR3 is 12 residues. Losses at the gene ends were 6 bases for V and 9 bases for J; bases not matched to a gene: 5. CDR3 coding DNA: TGTGCCAGCAGCTCCGGGACAGGGAAAGCTTTCTTT. Protein sequence: CASSSGTGKAFF.

V gene TRBV5-1 combines with J gene TRBJ1-2, with a possible D match to TRBD1 (5 bases). CDR1 is SGHRS and CDR2 is YFSETQ in the germline V gene. The V end lost 1 base, the J end lost 4 bases, and 14 bases lay between the germline ends. There are 15 residues in the CDR3. This chain's CDR3 is CASSLRGATSYGYTF. In nucleotides, the CDR3 is TGCGCCAGCAGCTTGCGAGGGGCAACCAGCTATGGCTACACCTTC.

This clonotype occurred a few times. V usage is TRBV25-1 and J usage is TRBJ2-1; 9 bases agree with TRBD2. Germline V gives CDR1 MGHDK, CDR2 SYGVNS. J was trimmed by 4 bases and V by 5 bases; bases with no gene match: 9. The CDR3 has 16 amino acids. The CDR3 region has the DNA TGTGCCAGCAGTCCACTTTGGACTAGCGAGTACAATGAGCAGTTCTTC. Its translation is CASSPLWTSEYNEQFF.

The chain uses TRBV5-1 and TRBJ2-1; tentative D call: TRBD2 (6 bases). Trimming removed 2 bases at V and 6 bases at J, with 12 bases between. CDR3 length equals 14 residues. The germline V gene encodes CDR1 SGHRS and CDR2 YFSETQ. Here the CDR3 reads CASSLTGTPNEQFF. The CDR3 DNA sequence: TGCGCCAGCAGCTTAACCGGGACTCCCAATGAGCAGTTCTTC.

The rearrangement links TRBV20-1 to TRBJ1-2, with 8 bases identical to TRBD1. The CDR3 consists of 13 residues. Germline trimming cut 5 bases from V and 8 bases from J; bases unmatched to any gene: 10. CDR1 is DFQATT, CDR2 SNEGSKA, per germline (reference sequence). The CDR3 sequence: CSARPRGLGGYTF. DNA for the CDR3: TGCAGTGCTCGCCCCAGGGGGCTCGGGGGCTACACCTTC.

The chain combines TRBV9 with TRBJ2-7; 11 nucleotides line up with TRBD1. Germline loops: CDR1 SGDLS, CDR2 YYNGEE. The J segment lost 5 bases and the V segment lost 3 bases, leaving 7 bases of the junction unmatched. CDR3 length equals 15 residues. This CDR3 reads CASSGTGTGGNEQYF. Written as DNA, the CDR3 is TGTGCCAGCAGCGGGACCGGGACAGGGGGAAACGAGCAGTACTTC.

There are a few counts of this clonotype. DNA for the CDR3: TGTGCCACCAGCAGAGATCTAAAAATGGCCAGGGAGACCCAGTACTTC. This codes for CATSRDLKMARETQYF. This chain uses TRBV15 with TRBJ2-5; D is ambiguous. The CDR3 covers 16 residues. V was clipped by 0 bases and J by 5 bases, with 16 bases between them. Germline-derived CDR1 and CDR2 are LNHNV and YYDKDF (reference sequence).

This clonotype was observed at least ten times. V gene TRBV20-1 combines with J gene TRBJ2-7; D tentatively reads TRBD1 or TRBD2 (5 bases each). The CDR3 totals 11 residues. V was cut by 3 bases and J by 6 bases, with 9 bases left in between. CDR1 DFQATT and CDR2 SNEGSKA come from the germline V gene (reference sequence). The CDR3 DNA is TGCAGTGCTAGCTTGGGGGTCGAGCAGTACTTC. This encodes CSASLGVEQYF.

The gene calls are TRBV14 and TRBJ1-5; unclear D gene. CDR3 length: 13 amino acids. Germline V gene data show CDR1 as SGHDN and CDR2 as FVKESK. V was shortened by 0 bases and J by 4 bases, with 4 bases between the two germline ends. CDR3 DNA sequence: TGTGCCAGCAGCCAAGAGGTAAATCAGCCCCAGCATTTT. Residues: CASSQEVNQPQHF.

The V and J genes are TRBV10-3 and TRBJ1-1; 7 bases align to TRBD1. The CDR3 runs 15 residues. CDR1 and CDR2 from the germline V gene are ENHRY and SYGVKD. Trimming removed 6 bases from V and 1 base from J; junction bases left unmatched: 8. This CDR3 reads CAIRAGGTGNTEAFF. The CDR3 bases are TGTGCCATCAGAGCAGGGGGAACGGGGAACACTGAAGCTTTCTTT.